This T cell receptor (beta chain) was found in a study of identical twins. In TCRdb, the 5' RACE reads were re-called with MiXCR into one record per CDR3 protein. The sample consists of about 890,000 distinct CDR3 sequences, 10% to 15% of them appearing once. Trimming took 5 bases from V and 3 from J; bases not matched to a gene: 7. Germline V gene sequence: CDR1 KGHDR, CDR2 SFDVKD. The CDR3 length is 16 residues. Donors were all healthy Caucasians. These same data were also listed under a study on yellow fever vaccine responses in identical twins.

Sequences were obtained from PBMCs. This receptor was obtained from a woman aged 18 to 35 in good health. This sequence joins TRBV24-1 and TRBJ2-5; 11 bases match TRBD1. CDR3 bases: TGTGCCACCAGTGTTACCGGGACAGGGGGGAAAGAGACCCAGTACTTC. It is translated as CATSVTGTGGKETQYF.